This T cell receptor (beta chain) is drawn from a study of regulatory T cells in long-lasting Graves disease. The study's findings and limits: Persistent disease was characterized by preferential usage of TRBV28, TRBJ1-2 and TRBJ2-5.

This clonotype was seen only a few times. Its matching antigen is unknown. The CDR3 spans 12 residues. The germline V and J ends were trimmed by 6 bases and 7 bases, with 10 bases remaining between them. CDR1 is SEHNR and CDR2 is FQNEAQ in the germline V gene (reference sequence). Building of the TCR beta libraries involved iRepertoire HTBI primers and Arm-PCR of CDR3 regions. One entry per CDR3 protein, called by TCRdb with MiXCR from the multiplex PCR reads. The sample lists some 420,000 distinct CDR3 sequences; around a fifth were seen once. As to time point: persistent/refractory GD, antithyroid drugs over 5 years with positive TRAb. There was RNA extracted from PBMCs, and the TCR library was made from it.

The receptor was isolated from a female donor with Graves disease. This sample comprised peripheral blood mononuclear cells (PBMCs), obtained when the disease was refractory, from a patient treated with antithyroid drugs. This chain uses TRBV7-9 with TRBJ2-1; D unclear. CDR3: CASRGIPNEQFF. The CDR3 DNA sequence: TGTGCCAGCAGGGGGATACCGAATGAGCAGTTCTTC.